The source of this T cell receptor (beta chain) is a study of CD8+ T cells in alopecia areata (dated by TCRdb to between 2018 and 2020). Regarding the research as a whole: Treated patients were enrolled in an open-label pilot trial of oral tofacitinib at 5 to 10 mg twice daily for moderate-to-severe alopecia areata. Tofacitinib was administered for 6 to 18 months, and 6 months of follow-up off drug were then conducted to assess delayed response and recurrence. The SALT score, which quantifies the percentage of affected scalp surface area, was used to measure disease severity in treated patients. The study used high-throughput TCRbeta sequencing to examine T cell clonal expansion in alopecia areata, in both the C3H/HeJ mouse model and human patients. In humans, TCRbeta sequencing was performed on scalp tissue and on sorted CD4+ and CD8+ peripheral blood T cells from healthy controls and from patients with patchy or totalis/universalis alopecia areata. Tofacitinib-treated patients had biopsies at baseline and at 4 and 24 weeks of treatment, with a later scalp biopsy in several patients. Clonality in the scalp was compared among normal scalp (n=4), patchy alopecia areata scalp (n=8), and alopecia totalis/universalis scalp (n=8). RNA was obtained with the PAXgene miRNA kit for fixed scalp, the miRNeasy kit for PBMCs, and the RNeasy kit for mouse skin. immunoSEQ multiplex PCR using 35 Vbeta forward primers and 13 Jbeta reverse primers was used to amplify TCRbeta CDR3 regions.

The meaning of the sample's time point label: around 26 weeks on oral tofacitinib. What this sample's treatment or condition label stands for: oral pan-JAK inhibitor, 5-10 mg twice daily. Peripheral blood and lesional scalp punch biopsies were obtained from patients with alopecia areata. PBMCs were isolated by density centrifugation and stained for CD3, CD4 and CD8, after which CD4+ and CD8+ T cells were sorted on a FACSAria. The receptor library was made with the immunoSEQ multiplex PCR assay. For TCR sequencing, RNA was extracted from every sample and reverse transcribed into cDNA to serve as template. First-strand cDNA was synthesized using SuperScript III with a 2:1 mix of oligo-dT and random hexamers. A synthetic immune receptor repertoire was used to gauge amplification bias, and whatever bias remained was removed computationally. On the authors' methods: Raw reads were preprocessed to remove errors, and CDR3 was defined by IMGT conventions from the conserved cysteine to phenylalanine. Clonality was calculated as 1 minus Shannon entropy normalized by log2 of the number of productive unique TCRs. Whether each scalp clone was CD4 or CD8 was inferred by checking scalp TCRbeta sequences against the CD4 and CD8 repertoires from sorted blood. TCRdb stores this immuneACCESS table with in-frame sequences only. Part of the clones is absent; in the studies checked, under half of the shortfall reflects unresolved V genes, and no reason is known for the rest. The DNA gave D and trimming, while V, J and clone size come from that table. A total of around 200,000 clones appear in this sample, about 60% of them only once. The biggest ten clones account for around 13% of the sample.

Of note for this clone: Its antigen is unknown. No much larger clone exists at a distance of one base, and base qualities are not known.

CDR1 and CDR2 are drawn from the germline V gene: SGDLS, YYNGEE. From its cysteine to its phenylalanine, the CDR3 spans 14 amino acids. Kept here is only the CDR3 DNA, which spans 42 bases and is read in frame from base 1. V is cut by 6 bases and J by 0 bases, and the space between the germline ends is 7 bases. Overall study results and their limits: Shared TCR sequences between patients were less evident than in mice, which may be partly attributable to HLA diversity in the patient population. Scalp TCR repertoire analysis is complicated because resident alphabeta T cells in normal human skin are also sequenced, whereas mouse skin is dominated by gammadelta T cells. Tofacitinib significantly lowered scalp clonality and the number of expanded CD8+ clones among the top 100 scalp clones. Because the treated cohort was small and had only one nonresponder, larger studies are needed to examine links between baseline CD8+ expansion and response. Compared with normal scalp, lesional scalp, particularly in alopecia totalis/universalis, had higher clonality and more expanded CD8+ clones, which suggests antigenic drive. Many expanded lesional clones were found to persist in scalp and blood during tofacitinib treatment, and relapse after treatment cessation may be partly explained by this persistence.

The sequencing used CD8+ T cells sorted from blood, collected at week 24, from a patient treated with tofacitinib. The clonotype comes from a human donor with alopecia areata. Here the chain combines TRBV9 and TRBJ2-6, with the D gene call left open. The base sequence is TGTGCCAGCATGAGGACCTCTGGGGCCAACGTCCTGACTTTC. This yields the protein CASMRTSGANVLTF. Reference TRBV9 and TRBJ2-6 proteins supply the regions before and after the CDR3; the full variable domain is: DSGVTQTPKHLITATGQRVTLRCSPRSGDLSVYWYQQSLDQGLQFLIQYYNGEERAKGNILERFSAQQFPDLHSELNLSSLELGDSALYFCASMRTSGANVLTFGAGSRLTVL.